This TCR beta chain derives from a study of blood T cell repertoires in COVID-19. Study-level information: In each case, the material was cDNA or gDNA derived from T cells, B-cell-depleted T cells, or PBMCs.

CDR3 size: 13 residues. Germline V gives CDR1 LGHNT, CDR2 FRNRAP. Trimming pared 1 base from V and 9 bases from J, leaving 12 bases between. TCRdb keeps only in-frame clones here, not all; method: immunoSEQ multiplex PCR. The table has 180,000 or so clones, 89% seen once. In terms of age and location, participants ranged from about 18 to 100 years and lived in around 22 US areas. The chain joins TRBV12-5 to TRBJ2-5; D is unclear. The sample taken for sequencing was PBMCs or T cells enriched from blood (not recorded which). This clonotype originated in a middle-aged woman with acute COVID-19. The CDR3 DNA reads TGTGCTAGTGGTTTGGATGGTCAGTTTGCCCAGTACTTC. Amino acids: CASGLDGQFAQYF. The whole variable domain, filled in from reference TRBV12-5 and TRBJ2-5, reads DARVTQTPRHKVTEMGQEVTMRCQPILGHNTVFWYRQTMMQGLELLAYFRNRAPLDDSGMPKDRFSAEMPDATLATLKIQPSEPRDSAVYFCASGLDGQFAQYFGPGTRLLVL.